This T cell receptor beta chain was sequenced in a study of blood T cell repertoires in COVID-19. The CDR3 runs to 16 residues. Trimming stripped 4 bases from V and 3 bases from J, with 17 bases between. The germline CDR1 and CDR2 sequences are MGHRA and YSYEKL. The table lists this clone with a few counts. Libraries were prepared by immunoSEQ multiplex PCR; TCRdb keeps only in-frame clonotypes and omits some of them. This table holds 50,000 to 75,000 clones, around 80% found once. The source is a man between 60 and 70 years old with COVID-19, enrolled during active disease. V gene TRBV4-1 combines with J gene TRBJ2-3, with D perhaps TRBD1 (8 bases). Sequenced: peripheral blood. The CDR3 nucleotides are TGCGCCAGCAGCCGTACAGGGGGACTACAAACAGATACGCAGTATTTT. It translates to CASSRTGGLQTDTQYF.